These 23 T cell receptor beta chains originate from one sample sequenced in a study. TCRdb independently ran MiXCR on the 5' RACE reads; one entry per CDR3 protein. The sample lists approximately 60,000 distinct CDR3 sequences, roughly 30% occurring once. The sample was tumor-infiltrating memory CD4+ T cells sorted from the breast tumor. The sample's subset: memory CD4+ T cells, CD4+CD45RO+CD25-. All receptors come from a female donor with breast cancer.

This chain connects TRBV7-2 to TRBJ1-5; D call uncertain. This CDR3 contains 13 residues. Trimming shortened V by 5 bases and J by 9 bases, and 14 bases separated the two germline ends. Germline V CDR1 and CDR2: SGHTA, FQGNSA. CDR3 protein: CASSVNKDLPQHF. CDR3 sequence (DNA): TGTGCCAGCAGCGTAAACAAAGATCTGCCCCAGCATTTT.

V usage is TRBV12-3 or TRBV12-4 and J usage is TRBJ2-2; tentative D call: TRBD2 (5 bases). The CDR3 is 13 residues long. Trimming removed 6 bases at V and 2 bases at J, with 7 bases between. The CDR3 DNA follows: TGTGCCAGCAGCGGACTTAACACCGGGGAGCTGTTTTTT. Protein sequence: CASSGLNTGELFF.

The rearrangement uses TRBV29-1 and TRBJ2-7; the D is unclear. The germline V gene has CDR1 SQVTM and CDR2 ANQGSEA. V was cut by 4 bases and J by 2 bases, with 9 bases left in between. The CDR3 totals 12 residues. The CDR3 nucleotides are TGCAGCGTTGTCAGTAAAACCTACGAGCAGTACTTC. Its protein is CSVVSKTYEQYF.

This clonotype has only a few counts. The CDR3 loop reads CASSLDVGNNEQFF. The CDR3 DNA reads TGCGCCAGCAGCTTGGATGTGGGTAACAATGAGCAGTTCTTC. V and J are TRBV5-1 and TRBJ2-1; D gene uncertain. The CDR3 contains 14 residues. From germline, CDR1 is SGHRS and CDR2 YFSETQ. V lost 0 bases and J lost 5, with 9 bases in between. The whole variable domain, filled in from reference TRBV5-1 and TRBJ2-1, reads KAGVTQTPRYLIKTRGQQVTLSCSPISGHRSVSWYQQTPGQGLQFLFEYFSETQRNKGNFPGRFSGRQFSNSRSEMNVSTLELGDSALYLCASSLDVGNNEQFFGPGTRLTVL.

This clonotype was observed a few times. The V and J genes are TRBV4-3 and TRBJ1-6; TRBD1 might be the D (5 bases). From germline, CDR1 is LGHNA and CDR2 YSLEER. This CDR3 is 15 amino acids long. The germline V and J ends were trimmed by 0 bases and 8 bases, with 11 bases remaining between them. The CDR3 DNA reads TGCGCCAGCAGCCAAGATGCCCAGGGACATTCACCCCTCCACTTT. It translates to CASSQDAQGHSPLHF.

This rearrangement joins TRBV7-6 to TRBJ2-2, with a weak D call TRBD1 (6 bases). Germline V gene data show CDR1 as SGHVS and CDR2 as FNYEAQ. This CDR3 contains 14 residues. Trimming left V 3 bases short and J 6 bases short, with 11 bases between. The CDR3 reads CASSLTPGAGELFF. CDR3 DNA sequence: TGTGCCAGCAGCTTGACCCCAGGGGCCGGGGAGCTGTTTTTT.

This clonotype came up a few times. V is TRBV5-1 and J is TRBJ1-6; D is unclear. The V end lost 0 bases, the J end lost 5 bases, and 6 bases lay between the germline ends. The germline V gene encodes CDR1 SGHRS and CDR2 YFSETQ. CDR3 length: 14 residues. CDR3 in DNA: TGCGCCAGCAGCTTGGGGCAGAATAATTCACCCCTCCACTTT. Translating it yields CASSLGQNNSPLHF.

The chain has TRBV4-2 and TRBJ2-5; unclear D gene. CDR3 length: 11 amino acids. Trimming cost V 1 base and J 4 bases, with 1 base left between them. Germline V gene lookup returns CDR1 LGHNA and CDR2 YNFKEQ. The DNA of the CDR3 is TGTGCCAGCAGCCAAGCAGAGACCCAGTACTTC. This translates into CASSQAETQYF.

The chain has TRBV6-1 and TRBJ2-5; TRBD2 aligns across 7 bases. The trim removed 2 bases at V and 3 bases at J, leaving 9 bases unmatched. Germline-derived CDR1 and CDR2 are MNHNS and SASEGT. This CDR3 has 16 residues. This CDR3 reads CASSERRFAGEETQYF. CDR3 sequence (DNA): TGTGCCAGCAGTGAAAGAAGGTTCGCGGGAGAAGAGACCCAGTACTTC.

CDR3 protein: CASSPRQGISTGELFF. CDR3 bases: TGTGCCAGCAGCCCCCGACAGGGGATAAGCACCGGGGAGCTGTTTTTT. V and J are TRBV7-3 and TRBJ2-2; 8 bases are a match to TRBD1. Trimming cost V 5 bases and J 4 bases; bases outside gene matches: 9. The V gene's germline CDR1 is SGHTA and CDR2 FQGTGA. The length of the CDR3 is 16 residues.

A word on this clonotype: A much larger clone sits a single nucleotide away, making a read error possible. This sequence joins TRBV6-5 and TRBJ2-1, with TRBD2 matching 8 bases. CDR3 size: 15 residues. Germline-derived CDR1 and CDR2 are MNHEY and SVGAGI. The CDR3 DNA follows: TGTGCCCGCAGCCAGAGCGGGGGACCCTACAATGAGCAGTTCTTC. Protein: CARSQSGGPYNEQFF.

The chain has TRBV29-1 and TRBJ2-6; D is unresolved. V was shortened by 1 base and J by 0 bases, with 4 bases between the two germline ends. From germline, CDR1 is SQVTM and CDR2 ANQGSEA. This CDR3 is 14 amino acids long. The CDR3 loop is CSVEGLSGANVLTF. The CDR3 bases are TGCAGCGTTGAAGGGCTCTCTGGGGCCAACGTCCTGACTTTC.

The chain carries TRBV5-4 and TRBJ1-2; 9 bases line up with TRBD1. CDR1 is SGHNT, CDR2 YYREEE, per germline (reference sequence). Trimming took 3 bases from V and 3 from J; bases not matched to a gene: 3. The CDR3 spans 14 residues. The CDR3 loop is CASSSRTGDYGYTF. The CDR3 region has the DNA TGTGCCAGCAGCTCCCGGACAGGGGACTATGGCTACACCTTC.

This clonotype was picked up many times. The CDR3 here is CASSRTGVNTGELFF. CDR3 DNA: TGTGCCAGCAGCCGGACGGGAGTGAACACCGGGGAGCTGTTTTTT. This rearrangement joins TRBV5-5 to TRBJ2-2, with D possibly being TRBD2 (6 bases). Deletions cut 4 bases from V and 1 base from J, with 11 bases between. Germline CDR1 reads SGHKS; CDR2 reads YYEKEE (reference sequence). This CDR3 contains 15 residues.

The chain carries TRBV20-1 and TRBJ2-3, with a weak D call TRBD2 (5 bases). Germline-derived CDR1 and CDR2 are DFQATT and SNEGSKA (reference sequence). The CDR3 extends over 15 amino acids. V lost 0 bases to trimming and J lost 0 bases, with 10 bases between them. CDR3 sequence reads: CSARDPRTSTDTQYF. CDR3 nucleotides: TGCAGTGCTAGAGATCCGCGGACTAGCACAGATACGCAGTATTTT.

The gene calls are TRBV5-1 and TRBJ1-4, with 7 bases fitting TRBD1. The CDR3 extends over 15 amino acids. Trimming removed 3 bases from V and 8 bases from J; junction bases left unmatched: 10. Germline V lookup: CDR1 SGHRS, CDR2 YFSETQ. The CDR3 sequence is CASSSGTDLGEKLFF. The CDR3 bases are TGCGCCAGCAGCTCCGGGACAGATCTCGGAGAAAAACTGTTTTTT.

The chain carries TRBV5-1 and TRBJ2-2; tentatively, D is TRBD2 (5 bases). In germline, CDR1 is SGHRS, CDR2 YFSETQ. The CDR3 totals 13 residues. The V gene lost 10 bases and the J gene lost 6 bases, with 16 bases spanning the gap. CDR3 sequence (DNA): TGCGCCGGTCGAAGCGGAGAAGCCGGGGAGCTGTTTTTT. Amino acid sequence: CAGRSGEAGELFF.

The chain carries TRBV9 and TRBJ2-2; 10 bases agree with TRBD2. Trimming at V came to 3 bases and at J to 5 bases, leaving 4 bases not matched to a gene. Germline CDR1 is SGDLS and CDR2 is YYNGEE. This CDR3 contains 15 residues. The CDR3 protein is CASSESGRATGELFF. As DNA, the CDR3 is TGTGCCAGCAGCGAGAGCGGGAGGGCTACCGGGGAGCTGTTTTTT.

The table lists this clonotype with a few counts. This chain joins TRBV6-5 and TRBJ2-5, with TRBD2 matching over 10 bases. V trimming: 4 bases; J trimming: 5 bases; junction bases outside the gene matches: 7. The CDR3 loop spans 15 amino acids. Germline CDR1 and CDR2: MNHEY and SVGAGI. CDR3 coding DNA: TGTGCCAGCAGTTTCGGGACTAGCGAGATTGAGACCCAGTACTTC. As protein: CASSFGTSEIETQYF.

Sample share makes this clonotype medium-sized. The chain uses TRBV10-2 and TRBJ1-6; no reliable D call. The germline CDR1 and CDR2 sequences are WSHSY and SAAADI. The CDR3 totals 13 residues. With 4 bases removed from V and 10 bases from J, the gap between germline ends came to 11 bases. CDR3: CASSGYEGSPLHF. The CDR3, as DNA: TGCGCCAGCAGTGGTTATGAGGGATCACCCCTCCACTTT.

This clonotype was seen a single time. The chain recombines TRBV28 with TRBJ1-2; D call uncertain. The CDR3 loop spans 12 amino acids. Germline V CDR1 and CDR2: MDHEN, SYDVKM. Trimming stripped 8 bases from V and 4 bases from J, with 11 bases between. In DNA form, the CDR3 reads TGTGCCAGCCAGGACGGCCCCTATGGCTACACCTTC. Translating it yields CASQDGPYGYTF.

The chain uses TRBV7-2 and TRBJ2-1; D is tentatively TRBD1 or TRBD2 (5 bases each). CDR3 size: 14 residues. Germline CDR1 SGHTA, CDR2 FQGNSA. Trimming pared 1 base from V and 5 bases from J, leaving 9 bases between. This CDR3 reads CASSLGGVNNEQFF. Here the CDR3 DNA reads TGTGCCAGCAGCTTAGGAGGGGTCAACAATGAGCAGTTCTTC.

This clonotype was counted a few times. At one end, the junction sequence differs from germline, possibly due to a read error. DNA for the CDR3: TGTGCCAGCAGCGCCCGGGACATCGGACAGCCAGTTTTT. This translates into CASSARDIGQPVF. The chain recombines TRBV7-2 with TRBJ1-5, with D perhaps matching TRBD1 (6 bases). The germline CDR1 and CDR2 sequences are SGHTA and FQGNSA. This CDR3 is 13 amino acids long.